These T cell receptor beta chains were read from a single sample in a study of blood T cell repertoires in COVID-19. Profiling relied on immunoSEQ multiplex PCR, and the TCRdb table lists in-frame clones only, not all of them. The table has 150,000 to 200,000 clones, about 85% seen once. The specimen was peripheral blood. The source is a human donor with acute or convalescent COVID-19. The donor label of this sample is uncertain. Both conserved end residues are part of each CDR3. Each record gives: CDR3 DNA, CDR3 protein, D gene, V gene, clone size, J gene. The D gene is left open where the match is weak. Clone size is not always given. Where it is, it says once, few, many or a class for expanded clones.

TGTGCCAGTAGTATCTTATCAAGGGGACAGGGCAAGACTAACTATGGCTACACCTTC	CASSILSRGQGKTNYGYTF	TRBD1	TRBV19	NA	TRBJ1-2
TGCGCCAGCAGCGAACAGGGTAACACTGAAGCTTTCTTT	CASSEQGNTEAFF	NA	TRBV5-1	NA	TRBJ1-1
TGCGCCAGCACCGGGACAGGGGCTTACGAGCAGTACTTC	CASTGTGAYEQYF	TRBD1	TRBV5-1	NA	TRBJ2-7
TGTGCCAGCAGCTTACGGACAGGGAGTGCCTACAATGAGCAGTTCTTC	CASSLRTGSAYNEQFF	TRBD1	TRBV7-3	NA	TRBJ2-1
TGTGCCAGCAGCTTAGATAGTGTACGGGGTTGGGGCTACACCTTC	CASSLDSVRGWGYTF	NA	TRBV7-9	NA	TRBJ1-2
TGTGCCAGCAGCTTAGAATCGGCAACTAATGAAAAACTGTTTTTT	CASSLESATNEKLFF	NA	TRBV7-8	NA	TRBJ1-4
TGTGCCAGCAGCCAAAATCCTGTTGGCTACACCTTC	CASSQNPVGYTF	NA	TRBV3-1/TRBV3-2	few	TRBJ1-2
TGTGCCAGCAGCCTAAGTCGGAGTACCATGAACACTGAAGCTTTCTTT	CASSLSRSTMNTEAFF	NA	TRBV7-3	NA	TRBJ1-1
TGTGCCAGCAGCCAAGGCAGCGGGGGACGTCACGAGCAGTACTTC	CASSQGSGGRHEQYF	TRBD2	TRBV3-1/TRBV3-2	NA	TRBJ2-7
TGTGCCAGCAGTCTCCGGGGGGCCCCATTCGCAGATACGCAGTATTTT	CASSLRGAPFADTQYF	NA	TRBV27	few	TRBJ2-3
TGTGCCAGCAGCCCGCCCGGCGGCAGGGAAAATGAAAAACTGTTTTTT	CASSPPGGRENEKLFF	NA	TRBV5-4	NA	TRBJ1-4
TGTGCCAGCAGCAAACTGCCGCGGCAGGGGTTAGCCTACGAGCAGTACTTC	CASSKLPRQGLAYEQYF	NA	TRBV21-1	few	TRBJ2-7
TGCAGCGTTGATCCAGGGGCCTCTGGAAACACCATATATTTT	CSVDPGASGNTIYF	NA	TRBV29-1	NA	TRBJ1-3
TGTGCCAGCAGCCCGTGGACAGGGGGTTACAATGAGCAGTTCTTC	CASSPWTGGYNEQFF	TRBD1	TRBV28	NA	TRBJ2-1
TGTGCCAGCAGGAGGGGGGGGAACACTGAAGCTTTCTTT	CASRRGGNTEAFF	NA	TRBV7-8	NA	TRBJ1-1
TGTGCCAGAAGCTACTCTCAGGACAGGGAGGCCCCTTATAGCAATCAGCCCCAGCATTTT	CARSYSQDREAPYSNQPQHF	NA	TRBV7-5	NA	TRBJ1-5
TGTGCCAGCAGTTATGCGGGGCGTAGCACAGATACGCAGTATTTT	CASSYAGRSTDTQYF	NA	TRBV6-5	NA	TRBJ2-3
TGTGCCAGCAGCGGTACTAGCGGGGTGAACACCGGGGAGCTGTTTTTT	CASSGTSGVNTGELFF	TRBD2	TRBV9	NA	TRBJ2-2
TGCGCCAGCAGCGCCGGGTTTTGGGGGGTTCACACTGAAGCTTTCTTT	CASSAGFWGVHTEAFF	NA	TRBV4-1	NA	TRBJ1-1
TGCAGTGCTAGTCGAACCGCTAATAATTCACCCCTCCACTTT	CSASRTANNSPLHF	NA	TRBV20-1	NA	TRBJ1-6
TGCGCCAGCAGTGAAGCAACGGGTTTGAATCAGCCCCAGCATTTT	CASSEATGLNQPQHF	NA	TRBV10-2	NA	TRBJ1-5
TGTGCCTGGAGTGTCCCGGGGGGGACCCAGTACTTC	CAWSVPGGTQYF	TRBD2	TRBV30	NA	TRBJ2-5
TGTGCCAGCAGCTCCACTATGAACACTGAAGCTTTCTTT	CASSSTMNTEAFF	NA	TRBV7-2	NA	TRBJ1-1
TGTGCCAGCAGTGCCGGTGGGGGGGGACTTAATCAGCCCCAGCATTTT	CASSAGGGGLNQPQHF	NA	TRBV2	NA	TRBJ1-5
TGTGCCAGCAGCATCCCGCTAGCGGGGGGCGGAAATACGCAGTATTTT	CASSIPLAGGGNTQYF	TRBD2	TRBV5-4	NA	TRBJ2-3